This T cell receptor beta chain was found in a study of cytomegalovirus exposure and HLA in healthy donors. The PCR was carried out with 60 Vbeta primers and 13 Jbeta primers. Clones were read by immunoSEQ multiplex PCR, and TCRdb kept only the in-frame ones, dropping some. The sample carries 150,000 to 250,000 clones, 82% recorded once. The V gene's germline CDR1 is SGHRS and CDR2 YFSETQ. The CDR3 length is 15 residues. The chain links TRBV5-1 to TRBJ2-5; 11 bases align to TRBD2. Judging by the DNA end, TRBJ2-7 fits better; the J call may be wrong. This receptor was taken from a woman between 50 and 59 years old in good health and CMV-seropositive. The material sequenced was PBMCs. The CDR3 sequence: CASSGTSGSSYEQYF. CDR3 bases: TGCGCCAGCAGCGGCACTAGCGGGAGTTCATACGAGCAGTACTTC.